This T cell receptor beta chain was sequenced during a study of PD-1 blockade in classical Hodgkin lymphoma. Study-wide results and caveats: Complete responders entered with baseline diversity on par with newly diagnosed patients, the results showed. Newly diagnosed patients were reported to start with lower TCR diversity than healthy donors. Possible causes of repertoire differences, disease activity or prior therapy, remain undefined. With CD4+ cells, TCR diversity rose significantly by C4D1, but not with CD8+ cells.

This CDR3 has 14 residues. Germline V gene data show CDR1 as MNHEY and CDR2 as SVGAGI. To note about this clone: Its antigen is not identified.

Each patient's relapse followed autologous stem cell transplantation, and brentuximab vedotin exposure varied. Isolation of CD4+ T cells from thawed PBMCs was performed by magnetic negative selection. TCRdb keeps only in-frame clones here, not all; method: immunoSEQ multiplex PCR. The repertoire holds 5,500 to 6,500 clones, with less than 80% as singletons. V and J are TRBV6-5 and TRBJ2-5, with 10 bases that match TRBD1. Gene TRBJ2-7 matches the end of the DNA better, so the J call may be wrong. The input for sequencing was CD4+ T cells from blood, taken at baseline. The sequence was collected from a human donor with classical Hodgkin lymphoma. DNA for the CDR3: TGTGCCAGCAGTTACGGGACAGGGGTCTACGAGCAGTACTTC. This codes for CASSYGTGVYEQYF.